These 18 T cell receptor beta chains were all obtained from the same sample, sequenced in a study of control samples from healthy donors and cancer patients. The assay was immunoSEQ multiplex PCR, and TCRdb's table has in-frame clones only and misses some. The table records about 51,000 clones, about nine tenths of them present only once. The sample taken for sequencing was PBMCs. The receptor set was obtained from a middle-aged man with head and neck cancer.

This clone showed up just a few times. The chain uses TRBV5-1 and TRBJ2-3, with TRBD2 identical over 10 bases. Trimming removed 0 bases from V and 2 bases from J; junction bases left unmatched: 3. The CDR3 sequence is 16 residues long. Germline V gene lookup returns CDR1 SGHRS and CDR2 YFSETQ. CDR3 sequence reads: CASSLGSGRATDTQYF. CDR3 coding DNA: TGCGCCAGCAGCTTGGGGAGCGGGAGGGCCACAGATACGCAGTATTTT.

The J gene is TRBJ2-2, the V gene TRBV6-5; D not certain. CDR1 MNHEY and CDR2 SVGAGI come from the germline V gene. The CDR3 sequence is 13 residues long. The V end was cut by 8 bases, the J end by 5 bases, with 12 bases between. DNA of the CDR3: TGTGCCAGCTTGCTATTTAAAACCGGGGAGCTGTTTTTT. Encoded protein: CASLLFKTGELFF.

This rearrangement joins TRBV15 to TRBJ2-2; TRBD2 might be the D (6 bases). The V and J ends lost 0 bases and 6 bases respectively, with 17 bases between them. CDR3 size: 17 residues. Germline CDR1 LNHNV, CDR2 YYDKDF (reference sequence). CDR3 loop: CATSRDGTGPTAGELFF. CDR3 DNA sequence: TGTGCCACCAGCAGAGATGGGACTGGCCCTACGGCCGGGGAGCTGTTTTTT.

The chain employs TRBV4-3 and TRBJ2-1; D unclear. The CDR3 has 15 amino acids. V lost 0 bases and J 2 bases, leaving 8 bases between the germline ends. The germline V gene has CDR1 LGHNA and CDR2 YSLEER. In nucleotides, the CDR3 is TGCGCCAGCAGCCAAGAAGTGGTTCCCTACAATGAGCAGTTCTTC. Protein product: CASSQEVVPYNEQFF.

The CDR3 reads CASTLSPNTEAFF. In nucleotides, the CDR3 is TGTGCCAGCACCCTTTCTCCGAACACTGAAGCTTTCTTT. The V call is TRBV6-6, the J call TRBJ1-1, with no clear D. The CDR3 consists of 13 residues. Trimming left V 7 bases short and J 1 base short, with 10 bases between. Germline assignment: CDR1 MNHNY and CDR2 SVGAGI (reference sequence).

The rearrangement joins TRBV15 to TRBJ1-4, with TRBD1 matching 9 bases. Germline V gene data show CDR1 as LNHNV and CDR2 as YYDKDF (reference sequence). J was trimmed by 6 bases and V by 5 bases; bases with no gene match: 7. The length of the CDR3 is 15 residues. The CDR3 DNA reads as TGTGCCACCAGCCCCACGACAGGGGGGGATGAAAAACTGTTTTTT. Translating it yields CATSPTTGGDEKLFF.

The genes are TRBV30 and TRBJ1-2, with 9 bases aligning to TRBD1. From germline, CDR1 is GTSNPN and CDR2 SVGIG (reference sequence). The ends lost 4 bases at V and 0 bases at J; junction bases unmatched: 3. This CDR3 has 14 amino acids. This CDR3 is CAWNRDRANYGYTF. The CDR3 nucleotides read TGTGCCTGGAATCGGGACAGGGCTAACTATGGCTACACCTTC.

V and J are TRBV2 and TRBJ2-7, with D perhaps matching TRBD2 (6 bases). V dropped 4 bases and J dropped 2 bases, with 12 bases sitting between them. Germline V gene data show CDR1 as SNHLY and CDR2 as FYNNEI. The CDR3 is 14 amino acids. The CDR3 bases are TGTGCCAGCAGTGGTGAGGGAGGCACCTACGAGCAGTACTTC. Translated: CASSGEGGTYEQYF.

The V gene is TRBV3-1 (or the pseudogene TRBV3-2), the J gene TRBJ1-4; D not certain. This CDR3 region has 15 residues. CDR1 LGHDT and CDR2 YNNKEL come from the germline V gene (reference sequence). The germline V and J ends were trimmed by 1 base and 1 base, with 7 bases remaining between them. The CDR3 nucleotides read TGTGCCAGCAGCCAAGGTGTGGGAACTAATGAAAAACTGTTTTTT. Translated, it gives CASSQGVGTNEKLFF.

The chain recombines TRBV9 with TRBJ2-2, with unresolved D. The CDR3 totals 16 residues. Between the trimmed V and J ends, which lost 2 bases and 0 bases, there was a span of 11 bases. CDR1 and CDR2 (germline): SGDLS, YYNGEE. In nucleotides, the CDR3 is TGTGCCAGCAGCGTCTCCAGCGTGTCGAACACCGGGGAGCTGTTTTTT. Translation gives CASSVSSVSNTGELFF.

There are a few counts of this clone. The chain links TRBV2 to TRBJ1-5; 7 nucleotides match TRBD1. The CDR3 is 17 residues long. Looked up from germline, CDR1 is SNHLY and CDR2 is FYNNEI. V lost 2 bases to trimming and J lost 0 bases; unmatched junction nucleotides: 7. The CDR3 nucleotides are TGTGCCAGCAGTGAAACCGGGACAGTACATAGCAATCAGCCCCAGCATTTT. Amino acid sequence: CASSETGTVHSNQPQHF.

V usage is TRBV15 and J usage is TRBJ1-6; D is uncertain. This CDR3 is 13 amino acids long. CDR1 is LNHNV and CDR2 is YYDKDF in the germline V gene (reference sequence). V dropped 6 bases and J dropped 1 base, with 4 bases sitting between them. Here the CDR3 reads CATRDSYNSPLHF. The CDR3 DNA reads as TGTGCCACCAGGGATTCCTATAATTCACCCCTCCACTTT.

CDR3 loop: CASSAGPGELFF. The CDR3 DNA sequence: TGTGCCAGCAGCGCCGGGCCCGGGGAGCTGTTTTTT. The J gene is TRBJ2-2, the V gene TRBV9, with D hard to call. Trimming stripped 3 bases from V and 6 bases from J, with 6 bases between. The CDR3 loop spans 12 amino acids. CDR1 is SGDLS, CDR2 YYNGEE, per germline.

The genes are TRBV11-2 and TRBJ2-1; 7 nucleotides line up with TRBD1. Germline assignment: CDR1 SGHAT and CDR2 FQNNGV. CDR3 size: 11 residues. After removal of 4 bases from V and 11 bases from J, the junction contained 2 bases not matched to a gene. The CDR3 DNA reads TGTGCCAGCAGCTCAGGGGGTCAGCAGTTCTTC. It specifies CASSSGGQQFF.

V and J are TRBV2 and TRBJ2-1, with TRBD2 matching 16 bases. The V and J ends lost 6 bases and 4 bases, in that order; junction bases with no gene match: 9. Looked up from germline, CDR1 is SNHLY and CDR2 is FYNNEI. The CDR3 covers 18 residues. CDR3 DNA sequence: TGTGCCAGCAGGGGTCCCGGGACTAGCGGGAGGGCTTACAATGAGCAGTTCTTC. Translating it yields CASRGPGTSGRAYNEQFF.

V usage is TRBV5-1 and J usage is TRBJ1-2, with 9 bases that match TRBD1. The length of the CDR3 is 16 residues. The ends lost 7 bases at V and 6 bases at J; junction bases unmatched: 16. Germline V gene lookup returns CDR1 SGHRS and CDR2 YFSETQ. In nucleotides, the CDR3 is TGCGCCAGCCAAACAGGGGGCGGGGGTTCACAGAATGGCTACACCTTC. Residues: CASQTGGGGSQNGYTF.

In nucleotides, the CDR3 is TGCAGTGCTAGTAATCTCGACAGGGGGTTCACAGATACGCAGTATTTT. Translated, it gives CSASNLDRGFTDTQYF. V is TRBV20-1 and J is TRBJ2-3; 9 nucleotides line up with TRBD1. V lost 3 bases and J lost 2; bases outside the gene matches: 9. The CDR3 is 16 residues long. Germline-derived CDR1 and CDR2 are DFQATT and SNEGSKA (reference sequence).

This clone was observed a single time. The chain has TRBV5-1 and TRBJ2-1; the match to TRBD2 covers 11 bases. Looked up from germline, CDR1 is SGHRS and CDR2 is YFSETQ. Losses at the gene ends were 2 bases for V and 4 bases for J; bases not matched to a gene: 8. There are 17 residues in the CDR3. The CDR3 DNA reads TGCGCCAGCAGCTTATCCCCACTAGCGGGAGCGTACAATGAGCAGTTCTTC. Translation gives CASSLSPLAGAYNEQFF.